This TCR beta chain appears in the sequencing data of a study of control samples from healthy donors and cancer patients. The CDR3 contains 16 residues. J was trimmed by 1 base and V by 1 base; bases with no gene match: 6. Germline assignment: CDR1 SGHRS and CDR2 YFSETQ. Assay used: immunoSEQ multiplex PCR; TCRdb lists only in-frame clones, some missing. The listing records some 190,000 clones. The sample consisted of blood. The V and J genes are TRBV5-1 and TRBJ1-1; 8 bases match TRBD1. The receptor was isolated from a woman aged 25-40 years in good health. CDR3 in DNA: TGCGCCAGCAGCTTGCTGGCAGGGGGCCCGAACACTGAAGCTTTCTTT. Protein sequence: CASSLLAGGPNTEAFF.